This T cell receptor (beta chain) was sequenced for a study of OX40 agonist ivuxolimab in advanced cancers. Study information: Those enrolled were 80% to 85% male, with a mean age of approximately 60 years and ages from 23 to 79. Partial responses, seen in three patients, involved one hepatocellular carcinoma and two cutaneous melanomas. Study conclusions and caveats: Patients who responded partially at 0.1-3.0 mg/kg showed clonal expansion ranking among the lowest.

Trimming cost V 4 bases and J 1 base, with 13 bases left between them. The CDR3 loop spans 16 amino acids. CDR1 and CDR2 (germline): MGHRA, YSYEKL. Assay: immunoSEQ multiplex PCR; the TCRdb copy retains only in-frame clones and omits some. The sample holds around 66,000 clones, 85% to 90% seen once. Of note for this clone: Antigen unknown.

Drawing of blood for sampling happened at baseline, at cycle 4 day 1, and at cycle 7 day 1. The receptor comes from an adult with an advanced solid tumor such as melanoma, head and neck, liver or kidney cancer. The sample in question was CD4+ or CD8+ T cells sorted from blood, obtained in a trial of the OX40 agonist ivuxolimab. The genes are TRBV4-1 and TRBJ2-2; tentatively, D is TRBD1 (5 bases). CDR3 residues: CASSPGPQGNTGELFF. The CDR3 DNA reads as TGCGCCAGCAGCCCCGGCCCCCAGGGGAACACCGGGGAGCTGTTTTTT.